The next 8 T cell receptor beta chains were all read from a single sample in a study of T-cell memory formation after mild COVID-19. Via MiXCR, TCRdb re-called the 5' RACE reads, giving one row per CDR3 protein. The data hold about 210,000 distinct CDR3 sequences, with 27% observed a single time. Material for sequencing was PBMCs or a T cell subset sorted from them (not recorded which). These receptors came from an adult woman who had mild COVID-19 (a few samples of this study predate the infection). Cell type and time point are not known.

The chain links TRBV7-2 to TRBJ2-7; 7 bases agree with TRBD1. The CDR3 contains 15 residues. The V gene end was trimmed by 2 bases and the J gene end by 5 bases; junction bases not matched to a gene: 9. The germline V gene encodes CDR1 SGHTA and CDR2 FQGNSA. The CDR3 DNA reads TGTGCCAGCAGCTTACGACCGGGACAGCGGAACGAGCAGTACTTC. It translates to CASSLRPGQRNEQYF.

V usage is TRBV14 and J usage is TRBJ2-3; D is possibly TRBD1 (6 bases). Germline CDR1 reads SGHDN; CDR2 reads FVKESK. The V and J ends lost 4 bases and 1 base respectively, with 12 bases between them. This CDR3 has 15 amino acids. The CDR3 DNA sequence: TGTGCCAGCAGCCCCCGGACAGTCGGCACAGATACGCAGTATTTT. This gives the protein CASSPRTVGTDTQYF.

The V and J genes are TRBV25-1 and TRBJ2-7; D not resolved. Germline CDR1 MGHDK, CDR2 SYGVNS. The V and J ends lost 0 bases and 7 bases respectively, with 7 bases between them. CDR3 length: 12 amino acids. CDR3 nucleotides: TGTGCCAGCAGTGAATACGGCGGAGAGCAGTACTTC. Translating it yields CASSEYGGEQYF.

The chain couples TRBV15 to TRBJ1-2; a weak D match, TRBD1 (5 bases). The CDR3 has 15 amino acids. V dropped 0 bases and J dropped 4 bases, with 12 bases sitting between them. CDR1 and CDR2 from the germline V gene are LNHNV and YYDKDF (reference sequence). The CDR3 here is CATSRDPGTAYGYTF. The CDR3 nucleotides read TGTGCCACCAGCAGAGATCCAGGGACGGCCTATGGCTACACCTTC.

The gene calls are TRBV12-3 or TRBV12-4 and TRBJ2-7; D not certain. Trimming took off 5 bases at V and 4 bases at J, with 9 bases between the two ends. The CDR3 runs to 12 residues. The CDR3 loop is CASSRLVYEQYF. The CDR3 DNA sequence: TGTGCCAGCAGTCGATTGGTTTACGAGCAGTACTTC.

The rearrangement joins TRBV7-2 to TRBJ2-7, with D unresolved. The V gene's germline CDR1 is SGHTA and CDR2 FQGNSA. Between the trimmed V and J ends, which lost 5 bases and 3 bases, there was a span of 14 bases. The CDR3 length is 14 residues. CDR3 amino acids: CASSTSPASYEQYF. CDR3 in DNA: TGTGCCAGCAGCACGAGCCCAGCCAGCTACGAGCAGTACTTC.

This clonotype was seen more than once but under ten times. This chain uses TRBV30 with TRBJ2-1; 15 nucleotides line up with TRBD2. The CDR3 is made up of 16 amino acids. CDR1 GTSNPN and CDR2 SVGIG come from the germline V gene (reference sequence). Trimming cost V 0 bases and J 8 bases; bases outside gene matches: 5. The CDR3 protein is CAWSVGLAGGWDEQFF. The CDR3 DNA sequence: TGTGCCTGGAGTGTTGGACTAGCGGGAGGGTGGGATGAGCAGTTCTTC.

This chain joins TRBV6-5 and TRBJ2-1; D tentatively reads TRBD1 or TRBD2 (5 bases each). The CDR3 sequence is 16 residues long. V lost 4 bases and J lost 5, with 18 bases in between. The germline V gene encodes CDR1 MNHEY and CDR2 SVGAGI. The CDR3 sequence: CASSLFGGPSDNEQFF. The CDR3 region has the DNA TGTGCCAGCAGTTTGTTTGGGGGACCGTCCGACAATGAGCAGTTCTTC.